Shown below are 20 T cell receptor beta chains from a single sample sequenced in a study of blood T cell repertoires in COVID-19. TCRdb's copy holds only in-frame clones and misses some; the assay was immunoSEQ multiplex PCR. The data show just over 150,000 clones, with roughly 82% seen just once and 7% held by the top ten. The sample comprised peripheral blood. Receptor source: a woman aged 40 to 50 with COVID-19, enrolled during active disease.

This clone was seen more than once but under ten times. The chain couples TRBV27 to TRBJ1-3; D is unclear. Trimming cost V 5 bases and J 3 bases, with 11 bases left between them. The CDR3 sequence is 14 residues long. Per the germline V gene, CDR1 is MNHEY and CDR2 is SMNVEV (reference sequence). Written as DNA, the CDR3 is TGTGCCAGCAGTAACCGGGGAGGTGGAAACACCATATATTTT. Translation gives CASSNRGGGNTIYF.

A note on this clone: Other nucleotide sequences in the sample specify the same CDR3. This rearrangement joins TRBV12-3 or TRBV12-4 to TRBJ2-2; D gene uncertain. The CDR3 length is 12 residues. V dropped 4 bases and J dropped 4 bases, with 4 bases sitting between them. The CDR3 reads CASSSSTGELFF. CDR3 DNA: TGTGCCAGCAGTTCGAGCACCGGGGAGCTGTTTTTT.

The CDR3 DNA is TGTGCCAGCAGTTTAGGGGTGGTGAGGGTCGAGCAGTACTTC. It translates to CASSLGVVRVEQYF. The V gene is TRBV28, the J gene TRBJ2-7; TRBD2 is a possible D gene (5 bases). The CDR3 length is 14 residues. From germline, CDR1 is MDHEN and CDR2 SYDVKM. Trimming stripped 2 bases from V and 6 bases from J, with 14 bases between.

The rearrangement uses TRBV5-1 and TRBJ2-2, with 8 positions matching TRBD1. The CDR3 totals 18 residues. With 4 bases clipped from V and 0 bases from J, the junction kept 11 bases outside the gene matches. The V gene's germline CDR1 is SGHRS and CDR2 YFSETQ. The CDR3 region is CASSQLGGQGTNTGELFF. The CDR3 region has the DNA TGCGCCAGCAGCCAGTTGGGAGGACAGGGCACGAACACCGGGGAGCTGTTTTTT.

The chain recombines TRBV7-8 with TRBJ2-7, with D tentatively TRBD2 (5 bases). The germline V gene encodes CDR1 SGHVS and CDR2 FQNEAQ. The CDR3 is made up of 15 amino acids. Trimming removed 0 bases at V and 2 bases at J, with 11 bases between. CDR3 amino acids: CASSLAAGQPYEQYF. The CDR3 coding sequence is TGTGCCAGCAGCTTAGCCGCGGGCCAACCCTACGAGCAGTACTTC.

This rearrangement joins TRBV29-1 to TRBJ1-1; no firm D call. V was cut by 5 bases and J by 3 bases, with 10 bases left in between. CDR1 SQVTM and CDR2 ANQGSEA come from the germline V gene. This CDR3 has 12 amino acids. CDR3 sequence (DNA): TGCAGCGTTCTCCGGGAGGACACTGAAGCTTTCTTT. Protein sequence: CSVLREDTEAFF.

The CDR3 DNA reads TGTGCCAGCTCACGCCAGCGTAACACAGATACGCAGTATTTT. Protein sequence: CASSRQRNTDTQYF. The chain recombines TRBV18 with TRBJ2-3, with D unclear. Germline lookup yields CDR1 KGHSH and CDR2 LQKENI. The CDR3 spans 14 residues. Trimming removed 4 bases from V and 2 bases from J, with 10 bases in between.

This clone was observed a single time. V usage is TRBV7-8 and J usage is TRBJ1-1; D call uncertain. CDR1 is SGHVS and CDR2 is FQNEAQ in the germline V gene. This CDR3 spans 13 amino acids. V lost 0 bases, J lost 4 bases, and 6 bases lay in between. CDR3 coding DNA: TGTGCCAGCAGCTTAGCAGGAGTCACTGAAGCTTTCTTT. Residues: CASSLAGVTEAFF.

The chain uses TRBV6-6 and TRBJ1-5, with TRBD1 matching over 7 bases. This CDR3 contains 15 residues. Trimming removed 6 bases from V and 3 bases from J; junction bases left unmatched: 8. Germline-derived CDR1 and CDR2 are MNHNY and SVGAGI (reference sequence). CDR3 amino acids: CASRSGTEPNQPQHF. In DNA, the CDR3 is TGTGCCAGCAGATCCGGGACAGAACCCAATCAGCCCCAGCATTTT.

The chain has TRBV27 and TRBJ2-1, with TRBD2 identical over 7 bases. The CDR3 runs to 14 residues. The V gene's germline CDR1 is MNHEY and CDR2 SMNVEV (reference sequence). V dropped 4 bases and J dropped 4; count of bases not matched to a gene: 4. In DNA, the CDR3 is TGTGCCAGCAGTTCCAGCGGGGAATACAATGAGCAGTTCTTC. It encodes CASSSSGEYNEQFF.

This clone was observed a single time. This chain links TRBV5-4 with TRBJ2-3, with 13 positions matching TRBD2. In germline, CDR1 is SGHNT, CDR2 YYREEE (reference sequence). V lost 0 bases to trimming and J lost 4 bases; unmatched junction nucleotides: 5. This CDR3 has 17 amino acids. CDR3 protein: CASSLGLLAGGSDTQYF. Written as DNA, the CDR3 is TGTGCCAGCAGCTTGGGCCTACTAGCGGGAGGGTCAGATACGCAGTATTTT.

The chain joins TRBV5-1 to TRBJ2-5, with D maybe TRBD2 (5 bases). Germline lookup yields CDR1 SGHRS and CDR2 YFSETQ. CDR3 length equals 14 residues. V lost 3 bases to trimming and J lost 2 bases, with 11 bases between them. In DNA, the CDR3 is TGCGCCAGCAGCTCTTCCGGGATTCAAGAGACCCAGTACTTC. It translates to CASSSSGIQETQYF.

This chain uses TRBV5-6 with TRBJ2-3; D possibly corresponds to TRBD1 (5 bases). Germline V lookup: CDR1 SGHDT, CDR2 YYEEEE. The CDR3 has 17 amino acids. V lost 1 base, J lost 0 bases, and 15 bases lay in between. The CDR3 region has the DNA TGTGCCAGCAGCTTGATTCAGGGCCTCCCTAGCACAGATACGCAGTATTTT. Amino acid sequence: CASSLIQGLPSTDTQYF.

The chain couples TRBV28 to TRBJ1-1; no clear D. The CDR3 consists of 14 residues. V gave up 5 bases and J gave up 1 base, with 11 bases separating them. In germline, CDR1 is MDHEN, CDR2 SYDVKM. The CDR3 coding sequence is TGTGCCAGCAGTCCACCGACACAGAACACTGAAGCTTTCTTT. Its translation: CASSPPTQNTEAFF.

CDR3 residues: CASSRRDYEQYF. For the CDR3, the DNA is TGTGCCAGCAGCCGCAGGGACTACGAGCAGTACTTC. The V gene is TRBV28, the J gene TRBJ2-7; D is perhaps TRBD1 (5 bases). The CDR3 covers 12 residues. From germline, CDR1 is MDHEN and CDR2 SYDVKM. Trimming cost V 6 bases and J 3 bases, with 9 bases left between them.

The chain has TRBV28 and TRBJ2-5; 7 bases are shared with TRBD1. This CDR3 has 15 amino acids. The J segment lost 0 bases and the V segment lost 4 bases, leaving 5 bases of the junction unmatched. Looked up from germline, CDR1 is MDHEN and CDR2 is SYDVKM. The CDR3 sequence is CASSWGQTDQETQYF. In DNA form, the CDR3 reads TGTGCCAGCAGTTGGGGACAGACCGACCAAGAGACCCAGTACTTC.

J is TRBJ1-2 and V is TRBV4-2; no reliable D call. The V gene lost 0 bases and the J gene lost 9 bases, with 5 bases spanning the gap. The length of the CDR3 is 11 residues. The V gene's germline CDR1 is LGHNA and CDR2 YNFKEQ. Written as DNA, the CDR3 is TGTGCCAGCAGCCAAGACGGGAGCTACACCTTC. Encoded protein: CASSQDGSYTF.

V and J are TRBV28 and TRBJ1-5, with a weak D call TRBD1 (6 bases). This CDR3 contains 15 residues. Trimming left V 2 bases short and J 4 bases short, with 12 bases between. CDR1 is MDHEN, CDR2 SYDVKM, per germline. CDR3 bases: TGTGCCAGCAGTTTACTTACAGGGTTAAATCAGCCCCAGCATTTT. It specifies CASSLLTGLNQPQHF. Filled out from reference TRBV28 and TRBJ1-5, the complete variable domain reads DVKVTQSSRYLVKRTGEKVFLECVQDMDHENMFWYRQDPGLGLRLIYFSYDVKMKEKGDIPEGYSVSREKKERFSLILESASTNQTSMYLCASSLLTGLNQPQHFGDGTRLSIL.

This clone has a single count. Other DNA sequences within the sample encode an identical CDR3. The rearrangement uses TRBV27 and TRBJ2-3; no clear D gene. The CDR3 spans 12 residues. The germline CDR1 and CDR2 sequences are MNHEY and SMNVEV (reference sequence). V lost 4 bases to trimming and J lost 3 bases, with 5 bases between them. Written as DNA, the CDR3 is TGTGCCAGCAGTTCGAGGACAGATACGCAGTATTTT. The encoded protein is CASSSRTDTQYF.

The chain couples TRBV4-1 to TRBJ2-1; 10 bases are a match to TRBD2. Germline trimming cut 1 base from V and 9 bases from J; bases unmatched to any gene: 12. Germline CDR1 is MGHRA and CDR2 is YSYEKL. The CDR3 totals 17 residues. CDR3 amino acids: CASSQVSLAGKGGEQFF. In nucleotides, the CDR3 is TGCGCCAGCAGCCAAGTCTCACTAGCGGGAAAGGGGGGTGAGCAGTTCTTC.